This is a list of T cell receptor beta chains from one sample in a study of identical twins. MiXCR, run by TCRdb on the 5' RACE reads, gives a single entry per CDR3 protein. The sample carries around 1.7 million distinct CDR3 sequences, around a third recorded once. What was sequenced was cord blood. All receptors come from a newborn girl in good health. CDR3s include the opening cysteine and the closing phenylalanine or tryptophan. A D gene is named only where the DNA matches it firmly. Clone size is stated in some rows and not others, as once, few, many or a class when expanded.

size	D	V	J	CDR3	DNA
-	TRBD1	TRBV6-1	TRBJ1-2	CASSELRDRASYGYTF	TGTGCCAGCAGTGAACTCCGGGACAGGGCTTCATATGGCTACACCTTC
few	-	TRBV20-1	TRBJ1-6	CSARDLLGPYNSPLHF	TGCAGTGCTAGAGACCTTTTGGGGCCCTATAATTCACCCCTCCACTTT
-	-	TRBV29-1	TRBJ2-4	CSVEVDSTATYERYF	TGCAGCGTTGAAGTTGATTCTACAGCAACCTACGAGCGGTACTTC
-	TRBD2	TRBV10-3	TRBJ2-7	CAIRGTSGPYEQYF	TGTGCCATCAGGGGGACTAGCGGGCCTTACGAGCAGTACTTC
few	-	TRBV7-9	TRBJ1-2	CASSLAGRDYTF	TGTGCCAGCAGCTTAGCTGGCAGGGACTACACCTTC
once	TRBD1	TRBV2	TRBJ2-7	CASNSDRGDYEQYF	TGTGCCAGCAATTCTGACAGGGGGGACTACGAGCAGTACTTC
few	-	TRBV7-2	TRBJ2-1	CASSLVEYNEQFF	TGTGCCAGCAGCTTAGTAGAATACAATGAGCAGTTCTTC
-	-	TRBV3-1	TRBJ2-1	CASSQVAAQETQFF	TGTGCCAGCAGCCAAGTTGCGGCTCAAGAGACCCAGTTCTTC
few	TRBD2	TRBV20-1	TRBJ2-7	CSASRGLAGYSSYEQYF	TGCAGTGCTAGTAGGGGACTAGCGGGCTACTCCTCCTACGAGCAGTACTTC
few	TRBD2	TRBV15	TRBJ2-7	CATSRVAPGEGGNYEQYF	TGTGCCACCAGCAGAGTTGCCCCCGGGGAGGGAGGGAACTACGAGCAGTACTTC
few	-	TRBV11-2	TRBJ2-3	CASSLSIGDTQYF	TGTGCCAGCAGCTTAAGCATCGGAGATACGCAGTATTTT
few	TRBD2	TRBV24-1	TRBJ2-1	CATRASGGNEQFF	TGTGCCACCAGAGCTAGCGGGGGCAATGAGCAGTTCTTC
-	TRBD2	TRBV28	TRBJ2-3	CASSLYPAGGPTDTQYF	TGTGCCAGCAGTTTATATCCAGCGGGAGGTCCCACAGATACGCAGTATTTT
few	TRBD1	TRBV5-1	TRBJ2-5	CASSLGTGGRETQYF	TGCGCCAGCAGCCTGGGGACAGGGGGCCGGGAGACCCAGTACTTC
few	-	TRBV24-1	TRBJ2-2	CATSAQASNTGELFF	TGTGCCACCAGTGCCCAGGCTTCGAACACCGGGGAGCTGTTTTTT
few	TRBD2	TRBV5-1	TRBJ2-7	CASSRGSSGYEQYF	TGCGCCAGCAGCCGCGGGTCTAGCGGGTACGAGCAGTACTTC
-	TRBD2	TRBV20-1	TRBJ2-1	CSASSRLAGALTSYNEQFF	TGCAGTGCTAGCTCAAGGCTAGCGGGAGCCCTAACCTCCTACAATGAGCAGTTCTTC
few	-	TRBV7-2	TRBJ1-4	CASSLTGTSREKLFF	TGTGCCAGCAGCTTGACGGGGACTTCACGTGAAAAACTGTTTTTT
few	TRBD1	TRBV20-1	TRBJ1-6	CSARDADRGDSPLHF	TGCAGTGCTAGAGATGCGGACAGGGGCGATTCACCCCTCCACTTT
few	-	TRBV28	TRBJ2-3	CASSLFRRISTDTQYF	TGTGCCAGCAGTTTATTTAGACGGATTAGCACAGATACGCAGTATTTT
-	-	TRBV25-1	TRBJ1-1	CASSDQTGGAFF	TGTGCCAGCAGTGATCAAACAGGTGGAGCTTTCTTT
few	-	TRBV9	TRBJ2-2	CASGKDIRELFF	TGTGCCAGCGGAAAAGACATCAGGGAGCTGTTTTTT
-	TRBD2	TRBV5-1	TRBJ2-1	CASGPSGNFHNEQFF	TGCGCCAGCGGCCCTAGCGGGAATTTTCACAATGAGCAGTTCTTC
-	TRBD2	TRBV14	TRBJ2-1	CASSQESASGRREQFF	TGTGCCAGCAGCCAAGAATCGGCTAGCGGGAGAAGGGAGCAGTTCTTC
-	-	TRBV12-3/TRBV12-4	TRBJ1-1	CASSPFVNTEAFF	TGTGCCAGCAGCCCGTTCGTGAACACTGAAGCTTTCTTT
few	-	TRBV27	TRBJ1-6	CASATTGYNSPLHF	TGTGCCAGCGCGACGACAGGATATAATTCACCCCTCCACTTT
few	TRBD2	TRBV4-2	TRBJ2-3	CASSQELAGALSTDTQYF	TGTGCCAGCAGCCAAGAACTAGCGGGGGCCTTGAGCACAGATACGCAGTATTTT
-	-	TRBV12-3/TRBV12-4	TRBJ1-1	CASRDCRSNTEAFF	TGTGCCAGCAGGGACTGTAGGTCTAACACTGAAGCTTTCTTT
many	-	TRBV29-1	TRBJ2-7	CSVAQQKRVFYEQYF	TGCAGCGTTGCCCAACAGAAAAGGGTCTTCTACGAGCAGTACTTC
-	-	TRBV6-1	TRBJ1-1	CASTTKRFNTEAFF	TGTGCCAGCACCACAAAACGGTTTAACACTGAAGCTTTCTTT
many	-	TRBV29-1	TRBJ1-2	CSAATGSNYGYTF	TGCAGCGCCGCGACAGGATCTAACTATGGCTACACCTTC
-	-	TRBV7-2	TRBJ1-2	CASSLGESPGGYTF	TGTGCCAGCAGCTTAGGGGAGAGTCCGGGAGGCTACACCTTC
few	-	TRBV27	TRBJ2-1	CASSLSGPPGHEQFF	TGTGCCAGCAGTTTATCGGGACCCCCGGGCCATGAGCAGTTCTTC
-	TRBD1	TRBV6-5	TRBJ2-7	CASSYDRDSSYEQYF	TGTGCCAGCAGTTACGACCGGGACAGCTCCTACGAGCAGTACTTC
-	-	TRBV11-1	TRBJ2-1	CASSSLGGGPFGEQFF	TGTGCCAGCAGCTCTTTAGGGGGGGGGCCGTTCGGTGAGCAGTTCTTC
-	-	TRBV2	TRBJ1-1	CASRSLERGSTEAFF	TGTGCCAGCAGATCCCTAGAGAGGGGATCCACTGAAGCTTTCTTT
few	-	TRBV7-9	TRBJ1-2	CASNPGTLDGYTF	TGTGCCAGCAACCCGGGGACTCTTGATGGCTACACCTTC
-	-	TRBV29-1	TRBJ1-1	CSVGAPLRTEAFF	TGCAGCGTTGGCGCCCCCCTGAGGACTGAAGCTTTCTTT
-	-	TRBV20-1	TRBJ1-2	CSARDRVANYGYTF	TGCAGTGCTAGAGACAGGGTCGCCAACTATGGCTACACCTTC
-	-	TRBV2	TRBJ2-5	CASSGNWGGETQYF	TGTGCCAGCAGCGGTAACTGGGGCGGAGAGACCCAGTACTTC
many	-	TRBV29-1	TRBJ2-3	CSVEGLRPNTQYF	TGCAGCGTTGAAGGGCTCCGTCCGAATACGCAGTATTTT
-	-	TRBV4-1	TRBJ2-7	CASSPILGQKEQYF	TGCGCCAGCAGCCCTATTCTCGGGCAGAAAGAGCAGTACTTC